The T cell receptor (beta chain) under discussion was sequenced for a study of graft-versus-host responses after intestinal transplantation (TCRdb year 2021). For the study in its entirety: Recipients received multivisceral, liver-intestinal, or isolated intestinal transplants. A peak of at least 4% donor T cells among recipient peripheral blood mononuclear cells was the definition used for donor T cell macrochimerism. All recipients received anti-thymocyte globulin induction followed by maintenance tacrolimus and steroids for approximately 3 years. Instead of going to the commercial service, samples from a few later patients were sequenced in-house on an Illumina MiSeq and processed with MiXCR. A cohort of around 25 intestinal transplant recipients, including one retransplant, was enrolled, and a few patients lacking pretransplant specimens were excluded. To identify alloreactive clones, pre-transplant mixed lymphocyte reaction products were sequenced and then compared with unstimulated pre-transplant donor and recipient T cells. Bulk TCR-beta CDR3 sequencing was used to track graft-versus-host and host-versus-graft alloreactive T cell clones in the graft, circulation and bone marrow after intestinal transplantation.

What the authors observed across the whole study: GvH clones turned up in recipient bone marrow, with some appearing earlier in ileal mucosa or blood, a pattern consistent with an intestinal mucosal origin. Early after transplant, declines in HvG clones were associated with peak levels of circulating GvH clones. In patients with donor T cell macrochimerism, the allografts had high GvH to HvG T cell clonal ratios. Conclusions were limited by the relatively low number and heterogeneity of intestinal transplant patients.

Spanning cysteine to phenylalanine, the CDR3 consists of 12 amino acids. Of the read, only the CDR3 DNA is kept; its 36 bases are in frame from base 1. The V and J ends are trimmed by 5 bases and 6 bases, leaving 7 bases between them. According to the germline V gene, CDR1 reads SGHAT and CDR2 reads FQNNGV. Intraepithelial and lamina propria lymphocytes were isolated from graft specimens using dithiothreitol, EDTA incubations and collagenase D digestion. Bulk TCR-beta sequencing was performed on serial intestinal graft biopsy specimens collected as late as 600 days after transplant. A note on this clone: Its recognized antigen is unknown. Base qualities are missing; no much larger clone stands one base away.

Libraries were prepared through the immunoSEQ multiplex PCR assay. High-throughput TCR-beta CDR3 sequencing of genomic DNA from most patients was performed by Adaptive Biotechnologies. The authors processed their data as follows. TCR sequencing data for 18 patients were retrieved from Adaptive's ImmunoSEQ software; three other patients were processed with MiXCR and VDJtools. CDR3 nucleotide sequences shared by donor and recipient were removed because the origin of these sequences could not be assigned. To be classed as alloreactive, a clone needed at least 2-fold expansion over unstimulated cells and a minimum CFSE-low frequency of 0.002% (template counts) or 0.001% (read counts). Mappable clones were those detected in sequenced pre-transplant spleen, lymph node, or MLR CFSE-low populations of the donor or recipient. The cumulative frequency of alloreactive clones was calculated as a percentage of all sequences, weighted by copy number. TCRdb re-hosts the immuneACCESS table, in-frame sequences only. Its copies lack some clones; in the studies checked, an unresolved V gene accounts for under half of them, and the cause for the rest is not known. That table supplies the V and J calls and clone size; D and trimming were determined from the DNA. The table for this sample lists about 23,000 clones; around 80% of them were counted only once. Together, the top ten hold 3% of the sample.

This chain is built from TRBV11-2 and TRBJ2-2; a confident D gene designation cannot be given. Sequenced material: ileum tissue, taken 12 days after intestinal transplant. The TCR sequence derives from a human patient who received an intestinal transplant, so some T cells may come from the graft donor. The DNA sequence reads TGTGCCAGCAGCCTCGTCCCCGGGGAGCTGTTTTTT. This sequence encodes CASSLVPGELFF. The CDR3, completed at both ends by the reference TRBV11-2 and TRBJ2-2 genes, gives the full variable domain EAGVAQSPRYKIIEKRQSVAFWCNPISGHATLYWYQQILGQGPKLLIQFQNNGVVDDSQLPKDRFSAERLKGVDSTLKIQPAKLEDSAVYLCASSLVPGELFFGEGSRLTVL.